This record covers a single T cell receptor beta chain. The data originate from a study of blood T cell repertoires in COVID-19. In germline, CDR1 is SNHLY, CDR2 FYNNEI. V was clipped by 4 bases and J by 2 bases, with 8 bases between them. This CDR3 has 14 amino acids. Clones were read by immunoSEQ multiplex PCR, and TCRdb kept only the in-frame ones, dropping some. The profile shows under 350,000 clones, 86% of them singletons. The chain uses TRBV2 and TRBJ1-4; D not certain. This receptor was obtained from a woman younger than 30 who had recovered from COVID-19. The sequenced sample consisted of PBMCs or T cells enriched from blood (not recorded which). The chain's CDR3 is CASSASQTNEKLFF. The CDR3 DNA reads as TGTGCCAGCAGTGCTTCCCAGACTAATGAAAAACTGTTTTTT.